The 17 T cell receptor beta chains in this list originate from one sample, sequenced in a study of blood T cell repertoires in COVID-19. Profiled with immunoSEQ multiplex PCR; TCRdb holds only in-frame clones, not every one. The sample lists approximately 150,000 clones, about 79% seen once, with roughly 6.8% in the top ten. Sequenced: peripheral blood. The receptor source for this set is a woman aged 45-65 years in a cohort sampled during active or convalescent COVID-19.

The chain is built from TRBV5-1 and TRBJ2-3; 9 nucleotides align to TRBD2. CDR1 and CDR2 (germline): SGHRS, YFSETQ. V shed 0 bases and J 6 bases; nucleotides not matched to a gene: 11. The CDR3 has 17 amino acids. The CDR3 region is CASSLEARASGADTQYF. The CDR3, as DNA: TGCGCCAGCAGCTTGGAAGCGCGAGCTAGCGGGGCCGATACGCAGTATTTT. The full variable domain, its missing parts supplied by reference TRBV5-1 and TRBJ2-3, is KAGVTQTPRYLIKTRGQQVTLSCSPISGHRSVSWYQQTPGQGLQFLFEYFSETQRNKGNFPGRFSGRQFSNSRSEMNVSTLELGDSALYLCASSLEARASGADTQYFGPGTRLTVL.

The chain recombines TRBV5-6 with TRBJ2-7; 12 bases align to TRBD1. Germline V lookup: CDR1 SGHDT, CDR2 YYEEEE. With V trimmed by 4 bases and J by 6 bases, 5 bases remained unmatched. CDR3 length: 14 amino acids. CDR3 DNA: TGTGCCAGCAGCAGAGGGACAGGGGGCGGCGAGCAGTACTTC. This translates into CASSRGTGGGEQYF.

V usage is TRBV3-1 (or the pseudogene TRBV3-2) and J usage is TRBJ2-1, with D maybe TRBD2 (6 bases). Germline CDR1 is LGHDT and CDR2 is YNNKEL (reference sequence). The CDR3 length is 11 residues. V shed 8 bases and J shed 4 bases, with 6 bases lying between them. DNA of the CDR3: TGTGCCAGCCGGGGGTACAATGAGCAGTTCTTC. It translates to CASRGYNEQFF.

The chain is built from TRBV3-1 (or the pseudogene TRBV3-2) and TRBJ2-3, with D uncertain. The V end was cut by 1 base, the J end by 4 bases, with 15 bases between. Germline V gene sequence: CDR1 LGHDT, CDR2 YNNKEL (reference sequence). This CDR3 is built from 16 residues. DNA of the CDR3: TGTGCCAGCAGCCAAGCTCGGGTGGTCAGAGCAGATACGCAGTATTTT. Translated: CASSQARVVRADTQYF.

The chain combines TRBV7-7 with TRBJ1-3; no clear D gene. Germline CDR1 is SSHAT and CDR2 is FNYEAQ (reference sequence). V shed 4 bases and J shed 3 bases, with 10 bases lying between them. The CDR3 is made up of 14 amino acids. This chain's CDR3 is CASSWKLIGNTIYF. CDR3 sequence (DNA): TGTGCCAGCAGCTGGAAACTAATTGGAAACACCATATATTTT.

The chain is built from TRBV6-5 and TRBJ1-2, with a possible D match to TRBD1 (6 bases). The CDR3 is 12 residues long. Germline CDR1 is MNHEY and CDR2 is SVGAGI. Trimming took 2 bases from V and 7 from J, leaving 8 bases between them. The CDR3 bases are TGTGCCAGCAGTTACGAGGGGGTTGGCTACACCTTC. This gives the protein CASSYEGVGYTF.

A single count supports this clone. The V and J genes are TRBV7-9 and TRBJ2-7; TRBD1 matches at 8 bases. The trim removed 4 bases at V and 0 bases at J, leaving 17 bases unmatched. Per germline, CDR1 SEHNR and CDR2 FQNEAQ (reference sequence). This CDR3 spans 19 amino acids. The CDR3 DNA reads as TGTGCCAGCAGCTCCAGCAGGGGGCGCGGGGTCCTAAGCTCCTACGAGCAGTACTTC. Translation gives CASSSSRGRGVLSSYEQYF.

The CDR3 nucleotides read TGTGCCAGCAGTTACGATTTCGGGGGGGGCGGTGATACGCAGTATTTT. It translates to CASSYDFGGGGDTQYF. The chain is built from TRBV6-5 and TRBJ2-3, with 8 nucleotides matching TRBD2. Germline values: CDR1 MNHEY, CDR2 SVGAGI. CDR3 length: 16 amino acids. J was trimmed by 6 bases and V by 2 bases; bases with no gene match: 10.

The V gene is TRBV5-1, the J gene TRBJ1-4, with a weak D call TRBD1 (6 bases). V gave up 0 bases and J gave up 7 bases, with 16 bases separating them. Germline lookup yields CDR1 SGHRS and CDR2 YFSETQ. The CDR3 has 16 amino acids. The CDR3: CASSLGQAGYSEKLFF. DNA of the CDR3: TGCGCCAGCAGCTTGGGACAGGCAGGGTACAGTGAAAAACTGTTTTTT. The full variable domain, its missing parts supplied by reference TRBV5-1 and TRBJ1-4, is KAGVTQTPRYLIKTRGQQVTLSCSPISGHRSVSWYQQTPGQGLQFLFEYFSETQRNKGNFPGRFSGRQFSNSRSEMNVSTLELGDSALYLCASSLGQAGYSEKLFFGSGTQLSVL.

The chain links TRBV5-1 to TRBJ2-7, with 11 bases identical to TRBD2. Unmatched junction bases numbered 7, after V lost 4 bases and J lost 1 base. The CDR3 spans 16 residues. The germline gives CDR1 SGHRS, CDR2 YFSETQ. The CDR3 coding sequence is TGCGCCAGCAGCGCCATCCCTAGCGGGGGGTCCTACGAGCAGTACTTC. Protein product: CASSAIPSGGSYEQYF. Using reference TRBV5-1 and TRBJ2-7 for the parts outside the CDR3, the full variable domain is KAGVTQTPRYLIKTRGQQVTLSCSPISGHRSVSWYQQTPGQGLQFLFEYFSETQRNKGNFPGRFSGRQFSNSRSEMNVSTLELGDSALYLCASSAIPSGGSYEQYFGPGTRLTVT.

The chain has TRBV7-9 and TRBJ2-7; 7 bases align to TRBD1. The junction had 8 bases not matched to a gene; V was cut back by 5 bases and J by 4 bases. The CDR3 is made up of 14 amino acids. Per germline, CDR1 SEHNR and CDR2 FQNEAQ (reference sequence). CDR3 bases: TGTGCCAGCAGCCCCCGGGTACAGGGGTACGAGCAGTACTTC. This translates into CASSPRVQGYEQYF.

Points on this clone: The sample holds other DNA sequences that translate to the same CDR3. The V call is TRBV2, the J call TRBJ1-5; 10 bases are shared with TRBD1. The CDR3 covers 14 residues. V shed 4 bases and J 7 bases; nucleotides not matched to a gene: 4. Germline loops: CDR1 SNHLY, CDR2 FYNNEI. This CDR3 reads CASSGQGARQPQHF. The CDR3 coding sequence is TGTGCCAGCAGTGGACAGGGGGCAAGACAGCCCCAGCATTTT.

The CDR3 loop is CASSHYSGARDYGYTF. Here the CDR3 DNA reads TGTGCCAGCAGCCACTATTCTGGGGCAAGAGACTATGGCTACACCTTC. The chain recombines TRBV3-1 (or the pseudogene TRBV3-2) with TRBJ1-2, with D maybe TRBD1 (5 bases). The V gene's germline CDR1 is LGHDT and CDR2 YNNKEL (reference sequence). Trimming took off 3 bases at V and 3 bases at J, with 17 bases between the two ends. This CDR3 contains 16 residues.

This chain connects TRBV7-9 to TRBJ2-7; a weak D match, TRBD1 (6 bases). Germline V gives CDR1 SEHNR, CDR2 FQNEAQ (reference sequence). The CDR3 runs 14 residues. Trimming stripped 5 bases from V and 6 bases from J, with 17 bases between. This CDR3 reads CASSQQGFQSEQYF. Here the CDR3 DNA reads TGTGCCAGCAGCCAACAGGGTTTTCAAAGCGAGCAGTACTTC.

This chain uses TRBV7-9 with TRBJ2-7; D not resolved. This CDR3 is 12 amino acids long. CDR1 and CDR2 from the germline V gene are SEHNR and FQNEAQ (reference sequence). Trimming pared 0 bases from V and 5 bases from J, leaving 5 bases between. The CDR3 sequence: CASSLAPDEQYF. The CDR3 DNA follows: TGTGCCAGCAGCTTAGCCCCGGACGAGCAGTACTTC.

The J gene is TRBJ2-1, the V gene TRBV24-1; D unresolved. This CDR3 has 16 amino acids. From germline, CDR1 is KGHDR and CDR2 SFDVKD. V lost 5 bases and J lost 0, with 13 bases in between. The DNA of the CDR3 is TGTGCCACCAGTGGCTCTGGGCCACGCTCCTACAATGAGCAGTTCTTC. The encoded protein is CATSGSGPRSYNEQFF.

This clone was observed a few times. The gene calls are TRBV30 and TRBJ1-1; possible D gene TRBD1, 5 bases. Deletions cut 0 bases from V and 6 bases from J, with 11 bases between. The CDR3 covers 13 residues. CDR1 and CDR2 (germline): GTSNPN, SVGIG (reference sequence). The CDR3 region is CAWSVQDTAEAFF. The CDR3 DNA is TGTGCCTGGAGTGTACAGGACACCGCTGAAGCTTTCTTT.